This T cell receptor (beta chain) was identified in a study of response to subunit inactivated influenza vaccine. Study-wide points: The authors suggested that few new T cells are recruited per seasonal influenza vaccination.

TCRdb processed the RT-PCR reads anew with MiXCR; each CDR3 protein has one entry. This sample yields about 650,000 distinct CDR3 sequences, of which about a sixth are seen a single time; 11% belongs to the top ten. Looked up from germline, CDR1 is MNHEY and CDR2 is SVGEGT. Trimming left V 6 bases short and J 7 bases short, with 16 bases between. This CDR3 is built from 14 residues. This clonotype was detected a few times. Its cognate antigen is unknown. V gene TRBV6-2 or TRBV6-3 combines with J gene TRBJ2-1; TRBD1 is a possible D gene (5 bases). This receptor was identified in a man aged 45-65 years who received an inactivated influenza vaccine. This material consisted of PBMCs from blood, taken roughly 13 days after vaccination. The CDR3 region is CASRRTGQLNEQFF. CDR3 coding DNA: TGTGCCAGCAGGCGGACCGGACAATTAAATGAGCAGTTCTTC.